This is a list of T cell receptor beta chains from one sample in a study of blood T cell repertoires in COVID-19. Using immunoSEQ multiplex PCR, the repertoire was profiled, and TCRdb retains in-frame clones only, with some absent. The table lists about 130,000 clones, roughly nine tenths of them singletons. The source material was peripheral blood. Receptor source: a man aged 55-75 years with COVID-19, enrolled during active disease. Both conserved end residues are part of each CDR3. A D gene is named only where the DNA matches it firmly. The size entry is marked missing in some rows and otherwise reads once, few, many or a size class.

d_call clone_size j_call v_call cdr3_nt cdr3_aa
. . TRBJ1-1 TRBV29-1 TGCAGCGTTCATGACAGAGACACTGAAGCTTTCTTT CSVHDRDTEAFF
. . TRBJ2-2 TRBV11-3 TGTGCCAGCAGCTCGACACAGGGCGCGAACACCGGGGAGCTGTTTTTT CASSSTQGANTGELFF
. . TRBJ2-1 TRBV5-1 TGCGCCAGCAGCTTGGTTTCTAATCCCAACAATGAGCAGTTCTTC CASSLVSNPNNEQFF
. . TRBJ2-1 TRBV19 TGTGCCAGTAGTATCGGCCCTAGAAGAAAGTTCTTC CASSIGPRRKFF
TRBD2 . TRBJ2-7 TRBV29-1 TGCAGCGTTGGGGGGAGGACTAGCGGGCTCTACGAGCAGTACTTC CSVGGRTSGLYEQYF
TRBD2 . TRBJ2-1 TRBV20-1 TGCAGTGCTAGTGCGGGAGGTGGCTATGAGCAGTTCTTC CSASAGGGYEQFF
. . TRBJ2-7 TRBV5-4 TGTGCCAGCAGCTTGGGACTAGTAATAGATGTCGGGGTCGAGCAGTACTTC CASSLGLVIDVGVEQYF
TRBD1 . TRBJ1-5 TRBV7-2 TGTGCCAGCAGCTTATATTGGACAGGGGGGCAGCCCCAGCATTTT CASSLYWTGGQPQHF
TRBD1 . TRBJ1-5 TRBV4-1 TGCGCCAGCAGCCAAGCACAGGGGGAAAATCAGCCCCAGCATTTT CASSQAQGENQPQHF
TRBD2 . TRBJ2-3 TRBV7-2 TGTGCCAGCAGCCACCCTCGGCCGGGACTAGCGGCAGATACGCAGTATTTT CASSHPRPGLAADTQYF
. . TRBJ2-1 TRBV9 TGTGCCAGCAGCGTAGACGGGGACTCCTACAATGAGCAGTTCTTC CASSVDGDSYNEQFF
. . TRBJ1-1 TRBV4-3 TGCGCCAGCAGCCGACAATATCGGACGGACGAAGGGGCTGAAGCTTTCTTT CASSRQYRTDEGAEAFF
. once TRBJ1-3 TRBV13 TGTGCCAGCAGCTTGAGTCGACAGAATAGTGGCACCATATATTTT CASSLSRQNSGTIYF